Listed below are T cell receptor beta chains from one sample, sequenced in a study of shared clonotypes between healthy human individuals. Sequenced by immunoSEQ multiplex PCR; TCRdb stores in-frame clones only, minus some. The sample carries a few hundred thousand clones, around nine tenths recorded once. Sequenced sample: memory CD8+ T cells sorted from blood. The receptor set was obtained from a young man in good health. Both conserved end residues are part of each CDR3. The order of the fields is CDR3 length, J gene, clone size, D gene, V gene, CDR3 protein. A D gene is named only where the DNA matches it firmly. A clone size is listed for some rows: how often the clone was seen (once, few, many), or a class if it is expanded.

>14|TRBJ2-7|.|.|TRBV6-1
CASSGQGSSYEQYF
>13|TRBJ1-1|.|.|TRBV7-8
CASSNGGIDEAFF
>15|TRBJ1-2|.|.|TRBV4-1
CASKTQLGNNYGYTF
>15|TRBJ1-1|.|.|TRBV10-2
CASSVNRGGSTEAFF
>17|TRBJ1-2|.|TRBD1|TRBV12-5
CASGLVLDRDLNYGYTF
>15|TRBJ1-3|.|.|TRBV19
CASRRSGASGNTIYF
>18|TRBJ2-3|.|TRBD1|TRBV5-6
CASSLFGTGTYLADTQYF
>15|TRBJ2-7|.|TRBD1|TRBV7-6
CASSPLQGSVYEQYF
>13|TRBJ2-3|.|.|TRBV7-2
CASSLEITDTQYF
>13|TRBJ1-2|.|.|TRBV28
CASSLQVDYGYTF
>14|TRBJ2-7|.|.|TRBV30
CAWIRAYPRYEQYF
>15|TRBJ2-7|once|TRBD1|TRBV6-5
CASSYSAGGIYEQYF
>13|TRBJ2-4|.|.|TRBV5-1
CASSLASGNIQYF
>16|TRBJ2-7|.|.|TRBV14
CASSQEALASSYEQYF
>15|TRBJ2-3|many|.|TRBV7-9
CASSYPYSDTDTQYF
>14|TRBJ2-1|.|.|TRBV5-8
CASSPHPIQSEQFF
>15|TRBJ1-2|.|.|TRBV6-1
CASNLEGNRLYGYTF
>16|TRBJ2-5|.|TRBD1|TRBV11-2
CASSLIMDRAQETQYF
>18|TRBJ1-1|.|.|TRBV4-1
CASSQANRPGAMNTEAFF
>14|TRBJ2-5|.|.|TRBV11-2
CASSSWDNQETQYF
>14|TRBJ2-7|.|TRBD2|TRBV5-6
CASSMGLVTYEQYF
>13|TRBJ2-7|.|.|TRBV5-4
CASSTGPSYEQYF
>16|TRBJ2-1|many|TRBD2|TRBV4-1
CASSQSLAGTVNEQFF
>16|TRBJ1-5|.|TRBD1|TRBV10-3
CAISTGGLGGNQPQHF
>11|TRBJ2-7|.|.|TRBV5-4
CATKELKEQYF
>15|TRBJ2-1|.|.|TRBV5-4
CASSLDPSSYNEQFF
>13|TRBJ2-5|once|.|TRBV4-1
CASRETVQETQYF
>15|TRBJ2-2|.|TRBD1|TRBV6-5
CASRHRGANTGELFF
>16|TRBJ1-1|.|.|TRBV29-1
CSVEWADLAKNTEAFF
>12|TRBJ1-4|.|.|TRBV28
CASSPLNEKLFF
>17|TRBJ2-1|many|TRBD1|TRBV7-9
CASSFNPGQDSYNEQFF
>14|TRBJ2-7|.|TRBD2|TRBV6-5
CASSYDAGVGEQYF
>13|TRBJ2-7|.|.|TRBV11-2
CASSLGPGHEQYF
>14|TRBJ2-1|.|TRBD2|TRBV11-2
CASSLSSGRSEQFF
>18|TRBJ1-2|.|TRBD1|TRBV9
CASSAGIQGGIFNYGYTF
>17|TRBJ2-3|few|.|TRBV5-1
CASSHFPGPEFTDTQYF
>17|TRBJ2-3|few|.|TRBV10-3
CAISESPASAKGDTQYF
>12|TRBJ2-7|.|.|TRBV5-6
CASSLQLLEQYF
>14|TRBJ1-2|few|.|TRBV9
CASSPAGGIYGYTF
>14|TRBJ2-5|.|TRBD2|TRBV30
CAWTPLGGKVSQYF
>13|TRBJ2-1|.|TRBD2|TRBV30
CAWSTGGGNEQFF
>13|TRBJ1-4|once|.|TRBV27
CASSFPENEKLFF
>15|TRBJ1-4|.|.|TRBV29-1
CSVGVGSVGVEKLFF
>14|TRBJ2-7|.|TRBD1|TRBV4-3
CASSQAAGGYEQYF
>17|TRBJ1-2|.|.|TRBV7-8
CASSLFDPINPNYGYTF
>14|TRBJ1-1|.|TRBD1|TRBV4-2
CASKGGQGNTEAFF
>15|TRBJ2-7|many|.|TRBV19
CASSIEDGLSYEQYF
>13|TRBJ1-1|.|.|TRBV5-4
CASRDDDSGEAFF
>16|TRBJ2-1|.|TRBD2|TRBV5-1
CASSLEWREIINEQFF
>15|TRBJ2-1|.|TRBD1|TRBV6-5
CASRHRGQLYNEQFF
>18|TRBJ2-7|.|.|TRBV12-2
CASRQRSDGAPHSYEQYF
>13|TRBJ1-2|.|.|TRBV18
CASSGDTDYGYTF